The clone carrying this T cell receptor beta chain is medium-sized by share. Sorting of live CD3+CD8+TCRalphabeta+ cells by PD-1 and/or TIGIT gave four subsets. The entry originates in a study of circulating CD8 cells and anti-PD-1 response in melanoma. V gave up 5 bases and J gave up 13 bases, with 31 bases separating them. CDR3 length equals 17 residues. From germline, CDR1 is LNHDA and CDR2 SQIVND (reference sequence). Using approximately 14 ng of total RNA, TCR libraries were made with the QIAseq Immune Repertoire TCR panel. MiXCR, applied by TCRdb to the reads, yields one record per CDR3 protein. Altogether 2,000 to 2,500 distinct CDR3 sequences are present, approximately 8% being singletons, with the ten largest covering 2.8%.

This chain uses TRBV19 with TRBJ2-3; D uncertain. The material was CD8+ T cells from PBMCs, obtained at baseline or after one month of anti-PD-1 therapy (not recorded which). The TCR sequence derives from a human donor with melanoma. In DNA form, the CDR3 reads TGTGCCAGTAGTGGCTCCAGCCCGGGTTCAGTGAGTCGGGTCGAGTATTTT. Translated: CASSGSSPGSVSRVEYF. Looking up the rest from reference TRBV19 and TRBJ2-3 gives the full variable domain: DGGITQSPKYLFRKEGQNVTLSCEQNLNHDAMYWYRQDPGQGLRLIYYSQIVNDFQKGDIAEGYSVSREKKESFPLTVTSAQKNPTAFYLCASSGSSPGSVSRVEYFGPGTRLTVL.